This TCR beta chain was sequenced for a study of shared clonotypes between healthy human individuals. Replicate sorted-subset PCRs were loaded with around 220 ng DNA, about 30,000 T cell genomes. Here immunoSEQ multiplex PCR was the method, and the copy in TCRdb shows in-frame clones only, minus some. The top ten clones hold about 0.13% of a sample with 2 million to 2.5 million clones, more than 90% of them seen once. V was clipped by 2 bases and J by 10 bases; unmatched bases: 3. This CDR3 region has 12 residues. Germline CDR1 is SGDLS and CDR2 is YYNGEE. The receptor's source is a man aged 18 to 29 in good health. The chain employs TRBV9 and TRBJ1-3, with TRBD1 identical over 7 bases. Material: naive CD4+ T cells sorted from blood. The subset: CD45RA+ positively selected. CDR3 loop: CASSVQGGTIYF. For the CDR3, the DNA is TGTGCCAGCAGCGTTCAGGGGGGGACCATATATTTT.